The clone carrying this T cell receptor (beta chain) was seen a single time. This sample was taken from a study of blood T cell repertoires in COVID-19. Study-level background: Acute and convalescent COVID-19 specimens originated in the United States, Italy and Spain. PBMCs, B-cell-depleted T cells, or T cells were the source of the cDNA or gDNA that made up the material.

In the source study's methods: Amplification of reference gene primers was used by the study to estimate nucleated cell counts. TCRdb keeps only in-frame clones here, not all; method: immunoSEQ multiplex PCR. V and J calls plus clone size are reproduced from that table; the DNA served to infer D and trimming. Here the sample spans fewer than 25,000 clones, about 90% being singletons. V shed 2 bases and J shed 5 bases, with 9 bases lying between them. Germline-derived CDR1 and CDR2 are LNHNV and YYDKDF (reference sequence). CDR3 length: 14 amino acids. The receptor comes from a man between 65 and 85 years old with acute or convalescent COVID-19. Sample: peripheral blood. The chain employs TRBV15 and TRBJ2-2; D may be TRBD1 (5 bases). CDR3 loop: CATSRKGVTGELFF. DNA of the CDR3: TGTGCCACCAGCAGAAAAGGGGTTACCGGGGAGCTGTTTTTT.